Given below is one TCR beta chain in context. The target antigen is unknown. The source of the sample is a study of cytomegalovirus exposure and HLA in healthy donors. Turning to the study itself: Genetic ancestry analysis placed approximately 80% of the 300 to 500 donors that were genotyped in the Caucasian-associated cluster. General study results and limits: An apparent linkage of common viral pathogens to several of the most significant clusters emerged in a later analysis. Analyses of presence/absence relied on an assumption of roughly uniform sequencing depth across donors. HLA alleles were associated with 17,000 or so TCR beta sequences in a later analysis at 0.05 false discovery rate.

The PCR used 60 Vbeta and 13 Jbeta primers. Libraries were prepared by immunoSEQ multiplex PCR; TCRdb keeps only in-frame clonotypes and omits some of them. The data hold about 190,000 clones, with roughly 80% observed a single time. The CDR3 sequence is 15 residues long. The V and J ends lost 6 bases and 4 bases, in that order; junction bases with no gene match: 7. Germline loops: CDR1 SGHTS, CDR2 YDEGEE. The sequence was collected from a woman aged 18-35 years in good health and CMV-seronegative. Sequencing was carried out using PBMCs. The chain uses TRBV5-8 and TRBJ2-5; 12 bases line up with TRBD2. This CDR3 reads CASTPPTSGRETQYF. Written as DNA, the CDR3 is TGTGCCAGCACCCCGCCGACTAGCGGGAGAGAGACCCAGTACTTC.